Detailed here is one T cell receptor beta chain. Its antigen target is currently unknown. No base qualities exist here, and no much larger clone lies one base off it. The High Capacity cDNA Reverse Transcription Kit was used to reverse transcribe all of the isolated RNA, meaning that expressed TCRB transcripts were what got sequenced. Deep immunoSEQ sequencing was performed on naive, central memory and regulatory T cell samples, with an average of about 3.57 million total reads per sample. Sorted cells were lysed in RLT buffer and RNA was extracted with DNase-treated RNeasy Micro or Mini kits, depending on cell number. Each cell subset was processed separately to prevent cross-contamination, with patient and healthy donor samples processed together. TCRB sequences were amplified from cDNA with the immunoSEQ multiplex PCR, producing 87-bp fragments spanning the CDR3 region. Sequencing of the amplicons was performed on the Illumina HiSeq platform. Under the source paper's analysis protocol: PCR bias was corrected computationally using synthetic template baselines, and reads within Hamming distance 2 were collapsed, with unmergeable singletons discarded. Reads were aligned to IMGT to assign V, D and J genes, CDR3 length, and insertions or deletions at six rearrangement sites. Within each subset, clonotype counts were normalized to the number of sorted cells before true diversity and Gini coefficients were calculated with the tcR R package. The overlap coefficient, calculated on TCRB nucleotide sequences, was used to quantify repertoire sharing. Held by TCRdb, this immuneACCESS table contains in-frame sequences only and omits some clones. Under half of the omission traces to an unresolved V gene where checked; the cause of the rest is unknown. V, J and clone size were drawn from that table, and D and trimming were deduced from the DNA. The sample table lists around 180,000 clones, around 7.8% of them with a count of one. The ten largest make up roughly 0.97% of the sample.

A single peripheral blood draw of 95 to 150 mL on average was collected from each donor into heparinised tubes. Naive, central memory, regulatory and stem cell-like memory CD4+ T cells were sorted on a BD FACSAria II using a panel including CD45RO, CCR7, CD25, CD127, CD95 and CD27. Purity was above 95% for every sorted population. PBMCs were separated immediately by Lymphoprep density gradient centrifugation and were stained directly, without being cultured. To minimize batch effects, samples were stained and sorted in pairs, one healthy donor with one patient per experiment. This sample stems from a study of beta chain features in type 1 diabetes (dated by TCRdb to 2016 to 2019). For context, the study as a whole: Patients and healthy donors did not differ in mean age, gender distribution, total cell number or subset yield. A total of roughly 100,000,000 sorted cells were examined across all samples, and the number of cells per subset was strongly correlated with RNA yield. The study compared TCRB repertoires of sorted circulating CD4+ T cell subsets between recently diagnosed type 1 diabetes patients and matched healthy donors. Naive and central memory subsets were obtained from all 28 donors, but regulatory and stem cell-like memory subsets were isolated from only 8 patients and roughly eight healthy donors. Results and caveats for the whole study, not just this receptor: A moderate but significant shortening of TCRB CDR3 length was observed in type 1 diabetes patients in all four CD4+ subsets. Because cDNA was sequenced instead of genomic DNA, activated cells with high expression could be over-represented, although the groups did not differ in activation or CD3 levels. PCR might favor shorter templates, but patient and control samples were amplified and corrected together, so any skew would affect both groups equally. At VDJ recombination sites, patients with type 1 diabetes made fewer insertions and deleted more nucleotides, a pattern implying thymic rearrangement abnormalities. Because the HLA sub-analyses included only small numbers of individuals, any influence of HLA type on TCRB rearrangement was left unresolved. The naive, central memory and regulatory TCRB repertoires appeared to resemble one another more closely among patients than among healthy donors.

The source of this sequence is a woman aged 40 to 55 with type 1 diabetes. The sequencing sample was made of central memory CD4+ T cells from blood.

The CDR3 protein: CASSDAGGLSGQPQHF. The nucleotides are TGTGCCAGCAGCGACGCTGGCGGACTATCAGGGCAGCCCCAGCATTTT. The rearranged chain carries TRBV5-6 and TRBJ1-5; matching of 5 bases hints at TRBD1 as the D gene. The CDR3 runs 16 residues from the cysteine to the phenylalanine. CDR3 DNA only is kept here, 48 bases in frame from base 1. The CDR1 and CDR2 encoded by the germline V gene are SGHDT and YYEEEE. Cut back by 4 bases and 7 bases, the V and J ends lie 21 bases apart.